This TCR beta chain was found in a study of shared clonotypes between healthy human individuals. V shed 0 bases and J shed 8 bases, with 10 bases lying between them. CDR3 length: 13 amino acids. Germline V lookup: CDR1 SQVTM, CDR2 ANQGSEA. Measured with immunoSEQ multiplex PCR; TCRdb has only the in-frame clones, and not every one. The sample shows about 2.4 million clones, roughly 93% of them seen only once. The specimen sequenced was naive CD4+ T cells from PBMCs. The subset is: CD45RA+ positively selected. The J gene is TRBJ1-4, the V gene TRBV29-1; D remains ambiguous. The receptor was derived from a man younger than 35 in good health. Some clones in this sample may be carry-over from other donors' samples. CDR3 loop: CSVEDAKGEKLFF. CDR3 DNA: TGCAGCGTTGAAGATGCGAAAGGGGAAAAACTGTTTTTT.